The 2 T cell receptor beta chains given below trace back to one sample, sequenced in a study of shared clonotypes between healthy human individuals. The assay was immunoSEQ multiplex PCR, and TCRdb's table has in-frame clones only and misses some. The data contain around 2.3 million clones, approximately 94% of them singletons. Specimen: naive CD4+ T cells sorted from blood. Subset indicated: CD45RA+ positively selected. These receptors were taken from a man aged 18 to 29 in good health.

This clone was observed a single time. This sequence joins TRBV5-3 and TRBJ2-7; D uncertain. TRBV5-3 falls under the ORF class, with uncertain function. V shed 4 bases and J shed 1 base, with 12 bases lying between them. This CDR3 contains 14 residues. CDR3 in DNA: TGTGCCAGAAGCGGACCTTGGTGTTCCTACGAGCAGTACTTC. Its translation: CARSGPWCSYEQYF.

This sequence joins TRBV30 and TRBJ2-6, with D unclear. Germline lookup yields CDR1 GTSNPN and CDR2 SVGIG (reference sequence). V was cut by 5 bases and J by 0 bases, with 11 bases left in between. The CDR3 length is 15 residues. CDR3 nucleotides: TGTGCCTGGGGACGGTGGGGCTCTGGGGCCAACGTCCTGACTTTC. The encoded protein is CAWGRWGSGANVLTF.